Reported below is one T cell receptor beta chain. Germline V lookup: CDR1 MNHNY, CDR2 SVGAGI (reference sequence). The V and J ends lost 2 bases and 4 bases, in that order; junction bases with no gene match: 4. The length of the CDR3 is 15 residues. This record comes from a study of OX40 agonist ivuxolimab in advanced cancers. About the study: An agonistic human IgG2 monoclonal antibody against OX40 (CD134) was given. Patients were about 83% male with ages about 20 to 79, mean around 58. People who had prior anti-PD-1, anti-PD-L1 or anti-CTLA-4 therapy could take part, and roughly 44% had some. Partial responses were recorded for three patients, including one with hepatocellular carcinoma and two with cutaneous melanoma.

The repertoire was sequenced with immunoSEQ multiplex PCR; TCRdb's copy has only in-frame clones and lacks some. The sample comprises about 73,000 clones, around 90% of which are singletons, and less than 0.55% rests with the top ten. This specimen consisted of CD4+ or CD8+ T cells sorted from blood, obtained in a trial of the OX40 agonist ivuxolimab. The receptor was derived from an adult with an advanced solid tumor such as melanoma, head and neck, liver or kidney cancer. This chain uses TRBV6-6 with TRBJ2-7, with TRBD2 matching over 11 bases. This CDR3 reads CASSYVAGGPYEQYF. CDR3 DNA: TGTGCCAGCAGTTACGTAGCGGGAGGGCCGTACGAGCAGTACTTC.